The 20 T cell receptor beta chains presented below share a single source sample, sequenced in a study of neurological immune-mediated disorders. TCRdb re-derived calls from the 5' RACE reads in MiXCR, one entry per CDR3 protein. This table holds approximately 38,000 distinct CDR3 sequences, around 7% found once. Sequencing was carried out using CD4+ T cells from blood. All receptors derive from a man aged 50 or older in good health.

This clonotype was seen repeatedly, ten times or more. The chain has TRBV18 and TRBJ1-1, with 8 bases that match TRBD1. Germline lookup yields CDR1 KGHSH and CDR2 LQKENI. V lost 3 bases and J lost 4; bases outside the gene matches: 4. The CDR3 is made up of 14 amino acids. CDR3 in DNA: TGTGCCAGCTCACCGAACAGGGGGATCACTGAAGCTTTCTTT. Translated: CASSPNRGITEAFF.

This clonotype has at least ten counts. DNA for the CDR3: TGCAGCGTTTACAGGGAGTGGGAGCAGTACTTC. It translates to CSVYREWEQYF. The chain couples TRBV29-1 to TRBJ2-7; a possible D gene is TRBD1 (6 bases). The CDR3 sequence is 11 residues long. Germline-derived CDR1 and CDR2 are SQVTM and ANQGSEA. Trimming left V 5 bases short and J 7 bases short, with 12 bases between.

This clonotype was counted a few times. This chain connects TRBV18 to TRBJ1-2; perhaps TRBD1 as D (6 bases). The CDR3 spans 16 residues. Germline CDR1 reads KGHSH; CDR2 reads LQKENI. The ends were cut back, 3 bases at V and 7 bases at J, with 21 bases in the middle. The CDR3 region has the DNA TGTGCCAGCTCACCGACCCGTGGGCAGGGGAGCGGTGGCTACACCTTC. This gives the protein CASSPTRGQGSGGYTF. Filled out from reference TRBV18 and TRBJ1-2, the complete variable domain reads NAGVMQNPRHLVRRRGQEARLRCSPMKGHSHVYWYRQLPEEGLKFMVYLQKENIIDESGMPKERFSAEFPKEGPSILRIQQVVRGDSAAYFCASSPTRGQGSGGYTFGSGTRLTVV.

This clonotype was counted many times. The chain is built from TRBV20-1 and TRBJ2-5, with 11 bases fitting TRBD2. Germline loops: CDR1 DFQATT, CDR2 SNEGSKA (reference sequence). V dropped 5 bases and J dropped 5; count of bases not matched to a gene: 7. The CDR3 extends over 14 amino acids. The CDR3 sequence: CSASLAGVLETQYF. CDR3 in DNA: TGCAGTGCTTCACTAGCGGGAGTTCTGGAGACCCAGTACTTC.

The table lists this clonotype with many counts. The chain has TRBV20-1 and TRBJ2-1; weak D call: TRBD2 (5 bases). The CDR3 has 16 amino acids. CDR1 is DFQATT, CDR2 SNEGSKA, per germline (reference sequence). V was cut by 6 bases and J by 0 bases, with 18 bases left in between. This chain's CDR3 is CSALTREGPSYNEQFF. CDR3 DNA: TGCAGTGCATTGACCCGGGAAGGGCCCTCCTACAATGAGCAGTTCTTC.

DNA for the CDR3: TGTGCCAGCAGTCAAAGCGGGAGGGACACCGGGGAGCTGTTTTTT. It is translated as CASSQSGRDTGELFF. The chain recombines TRBV6-2 or TRBV6-3 with TRBJ2-2; 10 bases are a match to TRBD2. Germline CDR1 reads MNHEY; CDR2 reads SVGEGT. The CDR3 is 15 amino acids. With V trimmed by 5 bases and J by 3 bases, 3 bases remained unmatched.

This clonotype was detected ten times or more. The J gene is TRBJ1-5, the V gene TRBV29-1, with 7 positions matching TRBD1. The CDR3 is 14 residues long. Germline V gene sequence: CDR1 SQVTM, CDR2 ANQGSEA. Losses at the gene ends were 7 bases for V and 3 bases for J; bases not matched to a gene: 9. The DNA for the CDR3 is TGCAGCGCCCGTGGGACAGATCCCAATCAGCCCCAGCATTTT. Protein: CSARGTDPNQPQHF.

This clonotype was detected ten times or more. This rearrangement joins TRBV5-1 to TRBJ2-7, with D uncertain. The CDR3 has 12 residues. Trimming stripped 2 bases from V and 7 bases from J, with 10 bases between. Germline V CDR1 and CDR2: SGHRS, YFSETQ. The CDR3 here is CASSFSNREQYF. The CDR3 region has the DNA TGCGCCAGCAGCTTTTCTAACCGGGAGCAGTACTTC.

There are many counts of this clonotype. The chain couples TRBV18 to TRBJ2-5; tentative D call: TRBD2 (6 bases). Trimming pared 2 bases from V and 2 bases from J, leaving 6 bases between. Germline V gene sequence: CDR1 KGHSH, CDR2 LQKENI. The CDR3 consists of 13 residues. CDR3 protein: CASSPGTQETQYF. CDR3 sequence (DNA): TGTGCCAGCTCACCAGGGACTCAAGAGACCCAGTACTTC.

This clonotype was seen repeatedly, ten times or more. This rearrangement joins TRBV5-1 to TRBJ2-1; 11 nucleotides agree with TRBD2. CDR1 is SGHRS and CDR2 is YFSETQ in the germline V gene. CDR3 length equals 17 residues. V dropped 5 bases and J dropped 4; count of bases not matched to a gene: 11. CDR3 region: CASSQKFSGRVYNEQFF. CDR3 nucleotide sequence: TGCGCCAGCAGTCAAAAGTTTAGCGGGAGGGTTTACAATGAGCAGTTCTTC.

This clonotype occurred many times. The chain couples TRBV20-1 to TRBJ2-1; 8 bases fit TRBD2. This CDR3 is built from 16 residues. Per the germline V gene, CDR1 is DFQATT and CDR2 is SNEGSKA (reference sequence). Trimming at V came to 5 bases and at J to 5 bases, leaving 14 bases not matched to a gene. The CDR3 nucleotides are TGCAGTGCTCCCAGAAGGGGACTAGGGCGTAACAATGAGCAGTTCTTC. It yields the protein CSAPRRGLGRNNEQFF.

This clonotype was detected ten times or more. The chain joins TRBV20-1 to TRBJ1-5, with 7 bases identical to TRBD1. There are 14 residues in the CDR3. Germline V gene lookup returns CDR1 DFQATT and CDR2 SNEGSKA (reference sequence). Losses at the gene ends were 4 bases for V and 3 bases for J; bases not matched to a gene: 6. As DNA, the CDR3 is TGCAGTGCTACACCCGGGACAGCCAATCAGCCCCAGCATTTT. Its translation: CSATPGTANQPQHF.

The sample holds a few counts of this clonotype. The chain links TRBV20-1 to TRBJ2-7, with D possibly matching TRBD1 (6 bases). Deletions cut 5 bases from V and 2 bases from J, with 19 bases between. CDR1 is DFQATT, CDR2 SNEGSKA, per germline (reference sequence). The CDR3 is 15 amino acids. The CDR3 protein is CSAPAPGTTAYEQYF. The CDR3, as DNA: TGCAGTGCTCCAGCCCCCGGGACAACAGCCTACGAGCAGTACTTC.

This clonotype has ten or more counts. J is TRBJ1-1 and V is TRBV28; 7 bases match TRBD1. V lost 6 bases to trimming and J lost 3 bases; unmatched junction nucleotides: 13. The CDR3 runs 16 residues. Germline values: CDR1 MDHEN, CDR2 SYDVKM. The CDR3 DNA is TGTGCCAGCAGCACACAGGGGACCAAGGCTTACACTGAAGCTTTCTTT. It yields the protein CASSTQGTKAYTEAFF.

This clonotype was counted ten times or more. The genes are TRBV20-1 and TRBJ2-1, with a tentative D call TRBD2 (5 bases). Germline-derived CDR1 and CDR2 are DFQATT and SNEGSKA (reference sequence). V was pared by 2 bases and J by 8 bases, with 19 bases between. The CDR3 consists of 15 residues. This CDR3 is CSARSSGGGNYEQFF. The CDR3 DNA is TGCAGTGCTAGATCGAGCGGTGGAGGTAACTATGAGCAGTTCTTC.

This clonotype was recorded at least ten times. This chain uses TRBV7-2 with TRBJ1-6; D is unresolved. The CDR3 spans 12 residues. Germline loops: CDR1 SGHTA, CDR2 FQGNSA. Deletions cut 5 bases from V and 15 bases from J, with 14 bases between. Here the CDR3 DNA reads TGTGCCAGCAGCGGCCGGGTCGGGTTCCTCCACTTT. It encodes CASSGRVGFLHF.

In this sample, this clonotype turned up many times. The rearrangement joins TRBV20-1 to TRBJ2-3; TRBD2 aligns across 14 bases. The CDR3 extends over 14 amino acids. CDR1 is DFQATT and CDR2 is SNEGSKA in the germline V gene (reference sequence). The J segment lost 6 bases and the V segment lost 6 bases, leaving 5 bases of the junction unmatched. The CDR3 nucleotides read TGCAGTGCCCAGACTAGCGGGAGGGCGGATACGCAGTATTTT. Translation: CSAQTSGRADTQYF.

This clonotype was counted a single time. The V call is TRBV5-1, the J call TRBJ2-2; 8 bases map to TRBD2. Trimming took 5 bases from V and 0 from J; bases not matched to a gene: 9. This CDR3 is built from 17 residues. Germline CDR1 is SGHRS and CDR2 is YFSETQ. The CDR3 spells CASSTTSVSSNTGELFF. CDR3 DNA sequence: TGCGCCAGCAGTACGACTAGCGTGAGTTCGAACACCGGGGAGCTGTTTTTT. The full variable domain, completed using reference TRBV5-1 and TRBJ2-2, is KAGVTQTPRYLIKTRGQQVTLSCSPISGHRSVSWYQQTPGQGLQFLFEYFSETQRNKGNFPGRFSGRQFSNSRSEMNVSTLELGDSALYLCASSTTSVSSNTGELFFGEGSRLTVL.

At least ten counts were recorded for this clonotype. The CDR3 coding sequence is TGTGCCAGCAGTTTAACGCGACGGGGCCGAGATGAGCAGTTCTTC. It specifies CASSLTRRGRDEQFF. The chain couples TRBV28 to TRBJ2-1, with D perhaps being TRBD1 or TRBD2 (5 bases each). Trimming pared 2 bases from V and 8 bases from J, leaving 16 bases between. Per germline, CDR1 MDHEN and CDR2 SYDVKM. The CDR3 covers 15 residues.

This clonotype was counted at least ten times. The DNA of the CDR3 is TGTGCCAGCAGTCGACAGGGGCACACCGGGGAGCTGTTTTTT. The encoded protein is CASSRQGHTGELFF. This sequence joins TRBV12-3 or TRBV12-4 and TRBJ2-2; 8 bases are shared with TRBD1. This CDR3 has 14 residues. V trimming: 5 bases; J trimming: 3 bases; junction bases outside the gene matches: 2.